Listed here are 24 T cell receptor beta chains from one sample, sequenced in a study of CD8 T cells in ankylosing spondylitis. MiXCR, run by TCRdb on the 5' RACE reads, gives a single entry per CDR3 protein. The table has 750,000 to 850,000 distinct CDR3 sequences, about an eighth seen once; the top ten hold around 0.51%. Their target antigens are unknown. Notes on the study in general: Characteristic, it appeared, of ankylosing spondylitis blood was a TCR beta motif of fewer than 10 highly homologous variants.

The sample taken for sequencing was blood, either unsorted or a sorted T cell fraction (not recorded which). The source of these receptors is a male donor with ankylosing spondylitis.

The CDR3 spells CASGERARNTEAFF. The CDR3 DNA reads as TGTGCCAGCGGGGAACGGGCGCGGAACACTGAAGCTTTCTTT. The gene calls are TRBV12-3 or TRBV12-4 and TRBJ1-1; D gene unclear. CDR3 size: 14 residues. V was shortened by 8 bases and J by 1 base, with 14 bases between the two germline ends.

In its sample, this clonotype was seen a few times. The rearrangement links TRBV5-1 to TRBJ2-3; D remains ambiguous. Germline lookup yields CDR1 SGHRS and CDR2 YFSETQ. This CDR3 has 15 residues. Trimming took off 1 base at V and 2 bases at J, with 11 bases between the two ends. CDR3 loop: CASSLIRSDTDTQYF. In DNA, the CDR3 is TGCGCCAGCAGCTTGATACGTTCCGACACAGATACGCAGTATTTT.

The rearrangement joins TRBV18 to TRBJ1-4; 9 positions match TRBD1. From germline, CDR1 is KGHSH and CDR2 LQKENI. Trimming took 3 bases from V and 8 from J; bases not matched to a gene: 10. The CDR3 extends over 16 amino acids. CDR3 in amino acids: CASSPTLQGAYEKLFF. The CDR3 nucleotides are TGTGCCAGCTCACCGACGTTACAGGGGGCGTACGAAAAACTGTTTTTT.

This clonotype was counted ten times or more. The rearrangement joins TRBV9 to TRBJ2-2; unclear D gene. CDR3 size: 13 residues. V dropped 6 bases and J dropped 0 bases, with 6 bases sitting between them. CDR1 and CDR2 from the germline V gene are SGDLS and YYNGEE. CDR3 sequence reads: CASKHSNTGELFF. For the CDR3, the DNA is TGTGCCAGCAAACATTCGAACACCGGGGAGCTGTTTTTT.

The chain carries TRBV7-2 and TRBJ1-5; D not certain. This CDR3 is 15 amino acids long. Trimming removed 3 bases at V and 3 bases at J, with 12 bases between. Germline V lookup: CDR1 SGHTA, CDR2 FQGNSA. The CDR3 nucleotides read TGTGCCAGCAGCTTGGTCGGACGGTACAATCAGCCCCAGCATTTT. It codes for CASSLVGRYNQPQHF.

The V gene is TRBV2, the J gene TRBJ2-2, with a tentative D call TRBD1 (6 bases). Trimming took off 5 bases at V and 7 bases at J, with 11 bases between the two ends. The CDR3 is 13 amino acids. Germline loops: CDR1 SNHLY, CDR2 FYNNEI. The CDR3 region is CASSKDSDGELFF. In nucleotides, the CDR3 is TGTGCCAGCAGTAAGGACAGCGACGGGGAGCTGTTTTTT.

V usage is TRBV5-1 and J usage is TRBJ2-5; tentatively, D is TRBD2 (6 bases). The germline V gene has CDR1 SGHRS and CDR2 YFSETQ. This CDR3 comprises 14 residues. V was pared by 4 bases and J by 2 bases, with 12 bases between. CDR3 sequence reads: CASSTPGTQETQYF. The CDR3 DNA follows: TGCGCCAGCAGCACTCCAGGGACTCAAGAGACCCAGTACTTC.

This clonotype was observed a handful of times. The chain is built from TRBV3-1 and TRBJ1-1, with D uncertain. V was clipped by 3 bases and J by 9 bases, with 17 bases between them. The V gene's germline CDR1 is LGHDT and CDR2 YNNKEL (reference sequence). There are 14 residues in the CDR3. CDR3 coding DNA: TGTGCCAGCAGCCAGTCGGGAGGGCCGTACCAAGCTTTCTTT. Its translation: CASSQSGGPYQAFF.

This clonotype has more than one count but fewer than ten. The chain recombines TRBV11-2 with TRBJ2-1; D may be TRBD2 (7 bases). V lost 4 bases to trimming and J lost 10 bases, with 17 bases between them. Germline V CDR1 and CDR2: SGHAT, FQNNGV. The CDR3 has 14 amino acids. The CDR3 DNA reads as TGTGCCAGCAGCTGGCTTGGGGGGGCAGGAGAGCAGTTCTTC. Residues: CASSWLGGAGEQFF.

The chain couples TRBV20-1 to TRBJ1-5, with 8 bases aligning to TRBD1. From germline, CDR1 is DFQATT and CDR2 SNEGSKA (reference sequence). The V gene end was trimmed by 5 bases and the J gene end by 4 bases; junction bases not matched to a gene: 7. This CDR3 has 14 amino acids. This CDR3 reads CSAGQGQANQPQHF. CDR3 nucleotide sequence: TGCAGTGCTGGACAGGGTCAAGCAAATCAGCCCCAGCATTTT.

The chain joins TRBV4-3 to TRBJ1-2; D call uncertain. Trimming pared 0 bases from V and 0 bases from J, leaving 20 bases between. The CDR3 loop spans 19 amino acids. Germline CDR1 reads LGHNA; CDR2 reads YSLEER. The CDR3 region has the DNA TGCGCCAGCAGCCAAGAAGAGGGTTCCGGACGGCTAGCTAACTATGGCTACACCTTC. It translates to CASSQEEGSGRLANYGYTF.

Only a few counts were recorded for this clonotype. This chain uses TRBV5-1 with TRBJ2-1; 9 bases align to TRBD1. The ends lost 7 bases at V and 8 bases at J; junction bases unmatched: 13. Germline CDR1 is SGHRS and CDR2 is YFSETQ. This CDR3 has 15 amino acids. CDR3 region: CASGLGTGFEDEQFF. The CDR3 DNA reads TGCGCCAGCGGCCTCGGGACAGGGTTTGAAGATGAGCAGTTCTTC.

This clonotype was found a few times. This chain's CDR3 is CASSLSGQGNGYTF. CDR3 DNA sequence: TGTGCCAGCAGCCTCTCGGGACAGGGTAATGGCTACACCTTC. The rearrangement uses TRBV12-3 or TRBV12-4 and TRBJ1-2; 9 nucleotides line up with TRBD1. V lost 6 bases, J lost 6 bases, and 8 bases stayed unmatched. This CDR3 has 14 amino acids.

The rearrangement uses TRBV5-1 and TRBJ2-7; 7 bases fit TRBD1. The CDR3 runs 15 residues. Germline V CDR1 and CDR2: SGHRS, YFSETQ. V shed 2 bases, J shed 3 bases, and the junction held 8 bases outside the gene matches. The CDR3 spells CASSFFPRDSYEQYF. The CDR3 bases are TGCGCCAGCAGCTTTTTTCCCCGGGACAGCTACGAGCAGTACTTC.

In this sample, this clonotype turned up a few times. This rearrangement joins TRBV27 to TRBJ2-1; TRBD1 is a possible D gene (5 bases). Trimming shortened V by 5 bases and J by 1 base, and 15 bases separated the two germline ends. Germline V gene data show CDR1 as MNHEY and CDR2 as SMNVEV (reference sequence). The CDR3 runs to 16 residues. This chain's CDR3 is CASSRPGAGSYNEQFF. CDR3 DNA: TGTGCCAGCAGTCGACCTGGGGCAGGGTCCTACAATGAGCAGTTCTTC.

This clonotype came up a few times. The V call is TRBV7-2, the J call TRBJ2-2; D ambiguous. Germline CDR1 reads SGHTA; CDR2 reads FQGNSA. V dropped 2 bases and J dropped 3 bases, with 7 bases sitting between them. The CDR3 consists of 14 residues. The CDR3 protein is CASSLIADTGELFF. CDR3 coding DNA: TGTGCCAGCAGCTTAATTGCTGACACCGGGGAGCTGTTTTTT.

In this sample, this clonotype turned up a few times. The V call is TRBV20-1, the J call TRBJ2-1; D uncertain. The V end was cut by 2 bases, the J end by 6 bases, with 17 bases between. The germline V gene has CDR1 DFQATT and CDR2 SNEGSKA (reference sequence). This CDR3 has 15 residues. The CDR3 DNA is TGCAGTGCTAGAAGGGTAGGACGCCACTTCAATGAGCAGTTCTTC. Translating gives CSARRVGRHFNEQFF.

This clonotype was recorded at least ten times. This chain connects TRBV29-1 to TRBJ2-3; 7 bases fit TRBD2. The V and J ends lost 8 bases and 4 bases, in that order; junction bases with no gene match: 6. CDR1 is SQVTM, CDR2 ANQGSEA, per germline. The CDR3 length is 12 residues. The CDR3 DNA follows: TGCAGCATTAAGCGGGGACCAGATACGCAGTATTTT. It translates to CSIKRGPDTQYF.

Only a few counts were recorded for this clonotype. This chain connects TRBV6-5 to TRBJ1-2, with 8 bases lining up with TRBD1. CDR3 length: 15 amino acids. Germline lookup yields CDR1 MNHEY and CDR2 SVGAGI. With 2 bases clipped from V and 4 bases from J, the junction kept 6 bases outside the gene matches. The CDR3 coding sequence is TGTGCCAGCAGTTACCGCGGACAGGGATCCTATGGCTACACCTTC. It translates to CASSYRGQGSYGYTF.

In its sample, this clonotype was seen a few times. The V call is TRBV5-5, the J call TRBJ2-1; D is uncertain. Germline V gene data show CDR1 as SGHKS and CDR2 as YYEKEE (reference sequence). The CDR3 contains 13 residues. V was clipped by 1 base and J by 4 bases, with 6 bases between them. The CDR3 DNA is TGTGCCAGCAGCTTGAACTTTTACAATGAGCAGTTCTTC. Translated: CASSLNFYNEQFF. The full variable domain, completed using reference TRBV5-5 and TRBJ2-1, is DAGVTQSPTHLIKTRGQQVTLRCSPISGHKSVSWYQQVLGQGPQFIFQYYEKEERGRGNFPDRFSARQFPNYSSELNVNALLLGDSALYLCASSLNFYNEQFFGPGTRLTVL.

Details on this clonotype: The junction differs from germline at one of its ends, possibly a read error. The CDR3 nucleotides read TGTGCCAGCAGATTGGACAGCTACGAGCAGTCCTTC. Protein sequence: CASRLDSYEQSF. The chain has TRBV2 and TRBJ2-7; a weak D match, TRBD1 (6 bases). Germline V gives CDR1 SNHLY, CDR2 FYNNEI. This CDR3 spans 12 amino acids.

This clonotype was counted only a few times. This sequence joins TRBV5-1 and TRBJ2-7; D gene ambiguous. Trimming cost V 0 bases and J 2 bases, with 12 bases left between them. Germline V gene data show CDR1 as SGHRS and CDR2 as YFSETQ. CDR3 length equals 15 residues. This CDR3 is CASSLAAGVTYEQYF. CDR3 nucleotides: TGCGCCAGCAGCTTGGCTGCAGGTGTCACCTACGAGCAGTACTTC.

The V gene is TRBV7-9, the J gene TRBJ1-2; TRBD1 matches 7 bases. Germline V CDR1 and CDR2: SEHNR, FQNEAQ (reference sequence). The V gene end was trimmed by 0 bases and the J gene end by 6 bases; junction bases not matched to a gene: 4. This CDR3 region has 14 residues. In nucleotides, the CDR3 is TGTGCCAGCAGCTTAGCCGGGACAGAACATGGCTACACCTTC. This codes for CASSLAGTEHGYTF.

This clonotype was seen many times. The rearrangement uses TRBV5-1 and TRBJ2-1; D perhaps matches TRBD2 (6 bases). This CDR3 has 15 residues. The V end was cut by 6 bases, the J end by 4 bases, with 17 bases between. Germline CDR1 SGHRS, CDR2 YFSETQ. The CDR3 reads CASNQEGLPYNEQFF. The CDR3 bases are TGCGCCAGCAACCAGGAGGGTCTACCATACAATGAGCAGTTCTTC.